This TCR beta chain was identified in a study of blood T cells in healthy people across ages. Study conclusions and caveats: Unknown CMV status may confound age-related changes in expanded clones. Observed TCR beta diversity showed a strong correlation with the percentage of naive T cells as measured by flow cytometry. Greater diversity and more naive CD4+ cells were seen in long-lived donors than in aged donors.

Drawing of peripheral blood yielded about 10 milliliters from each donor. The second PCR ran about 6 to 11 cycles with a sample-barcoded 5' primer and J-beta primers. TCRdb analysed the 5' RACE reads with MiXCR anew, one entry per CDR3 protein. The table has roughly 1,500,000 distinct CDR3 sequences, almost 35% seen once; the top ten hold around 11%. This clonotype showed up just a few times. The antigen is not known. The specimen was blood. The sequence came from a woman aged 25 to 39 in good health.

Here the CDR3 DNA reads TGCGCCAGCAGCCCCCTTTCGAGCGGGACGGGGAGCAATCAGCCCCAGCATTTT. Translating it yields CASSPLSSGTGSNQPQHF. The rearrangement joins TRBV4-1 to TRBJ1-5; a possible D gene is TRBD1 (5 bases). CDR1 and CDR2 (germline): MGHRA, YSYEKL. This CDR3 contains 18 residues. Trimming pared 4 bases from V and 1 base from J, leaving 20 bases between.